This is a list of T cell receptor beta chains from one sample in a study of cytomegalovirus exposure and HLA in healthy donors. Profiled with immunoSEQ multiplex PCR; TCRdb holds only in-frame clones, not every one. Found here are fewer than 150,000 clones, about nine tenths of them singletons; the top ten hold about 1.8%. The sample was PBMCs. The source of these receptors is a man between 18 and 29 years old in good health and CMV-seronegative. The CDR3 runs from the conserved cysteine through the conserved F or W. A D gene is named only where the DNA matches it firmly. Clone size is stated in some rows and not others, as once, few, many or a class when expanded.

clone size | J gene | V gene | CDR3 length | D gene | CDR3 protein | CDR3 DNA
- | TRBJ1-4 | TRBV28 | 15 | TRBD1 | CASSAPLGTGEKLFF | TGTGCCAGCAGCGCGCCACTAGGGACAGGCGAAAAACTGTTTTTT
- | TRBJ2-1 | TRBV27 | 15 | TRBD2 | CASSGGTSGENEQFF | TGTGCCAGCAGCGGCGGGACTAGCGGGGAGAATGAGCAGTTCTTC
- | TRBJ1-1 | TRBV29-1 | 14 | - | CSVDRAGENTEAFF | TGCAGCGTTGATAGGGCAGGGGAGAACACTGAAGCTTTCTTT
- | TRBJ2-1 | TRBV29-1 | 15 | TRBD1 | CSVVRDRGFANEQFF | TGCAGCGTTGTTCGGGACAGGGGTTTTGCTAATGAGCAGTTCTTC
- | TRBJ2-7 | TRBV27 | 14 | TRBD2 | CASSSGTSSYEQYF | TGTGCCAGCAGTTCCGGGACTAGCTCCTACGAGCAGTACTTC
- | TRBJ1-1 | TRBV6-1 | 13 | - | CASSEAVRGLAFF | TGTGCCAGCAGTGAAGCAGTACGAGGGCTGGCTTTCTTT
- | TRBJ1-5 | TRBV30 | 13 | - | CAWSARGNQPQHF | TGTGCCTGGAGTGCCAGGGGCAATCAGCCCCAGCATTTT
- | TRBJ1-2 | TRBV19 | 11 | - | CASYLGRYYTF | TGTGCCAGTTATCTCGGGAGATACTACACCTTC
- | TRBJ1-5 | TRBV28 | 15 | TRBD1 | CATRASGGDFQPQHF | TGTGCCACCCGGGCTTCAGGGGGCGATTTTCAGCCCCAGCATTTT
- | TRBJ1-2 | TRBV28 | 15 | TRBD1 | CASSLDRDLDYGYTF | TGTGCCAGCAGCCTAGACAGGGATTTGGACTATGGCTACACCTTC
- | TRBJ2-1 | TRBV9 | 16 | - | CASSVAGYDLYNEQFF | TGTGCCAGCAGCGTAGCCGGGTACGACCTTTACAATGAGCAGTTCTTC
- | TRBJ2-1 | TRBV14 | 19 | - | CASSQSWGRIPSSYNEQFF | TGTGCCAGCAGCCAAAGCTGGGGGCGCATCCCCAGCTCCTACAATGAGCAGTTCTTC
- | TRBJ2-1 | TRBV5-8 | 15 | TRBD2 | CASSYGLAGVSEQFF | TGTGCCAGCAGCTATGGACTAGCGGGAGTGAGTGAGCAGTTCTTC
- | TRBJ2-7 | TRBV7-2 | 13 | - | CASSSGHSYEQYF | TGTGCCAGCAGCTCCGGACACAGTTACGAGCAGTACTTC
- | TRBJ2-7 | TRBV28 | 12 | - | CASSLTNYEQYF | TGTGCCAGCAGTCTCACTAACTACGAGCAGTACTTC
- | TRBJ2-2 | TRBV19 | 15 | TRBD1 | CASTGTGQSAGELFF | TGTGCCAGTACCGGGACAGGACAGTCAGCCGGGGAGCTGTTTTTT
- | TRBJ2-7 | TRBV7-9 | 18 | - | CASSFDTYFSGSTYEQYF | TGTGCCAGCAGCTTTGACACCTACTTTAGCGGATCTACCTACGAGCAGTACTTC
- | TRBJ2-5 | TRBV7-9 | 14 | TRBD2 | CASSSAGVSETQYF | TGTGCCAGCAGCTCAGCGGGAGTGTCGGAGACCCAGTACTTC
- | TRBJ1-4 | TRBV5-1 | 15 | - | CASSLGGSTNEKLFF | TGCGCCAGCAGCTTGGGTGGCTCCACTAATGAAAAACTGTTTTTT
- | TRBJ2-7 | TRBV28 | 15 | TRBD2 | CASSSGLAVFYEQYF | TGTGCCAGCAGTTCCGGACTAGCGGTATTCTACGAGCAGTACTTC
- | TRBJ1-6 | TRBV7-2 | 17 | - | CASSPQGQGGYNSPLHF | TGTGCCAGCAGCCCGCAGGGGCAAGGGGGCTATAATTCACCCCTCCACTTT
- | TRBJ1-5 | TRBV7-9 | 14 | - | CASSPDRTNQPQHF | TGTGCCAGCAGCCCCGACAGGACCAATCAGCCCCAGCATTTT
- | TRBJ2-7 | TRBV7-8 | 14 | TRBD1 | CASSADRVGYEQYF | TGTGCCAGCAGCGCAGACAGGGTGGGCTACGAGCAGTACTTC
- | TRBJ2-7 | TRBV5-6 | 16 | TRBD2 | CASSLGGGLAGDEQYF | TGTGCCAGCAGCTTGGGTGGTGGGCTAGCGGGAGACGAGCAGTACTTC
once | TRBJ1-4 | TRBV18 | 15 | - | CASSSEDRGYGKLFF | TGTGCCAGCTCAAGTGAGGACAGAGGTTACGGAAAACTGTTTTTT
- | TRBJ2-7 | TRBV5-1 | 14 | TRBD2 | CASSLSPGRAEQYF | TGCGCCAGCAGCTTGTCCCCAGGGAGGGCCGAGCAGTACTTC
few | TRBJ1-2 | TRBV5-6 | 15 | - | CASSLEGVVNYGYTF | TGTGCCAGCAGCTTGGAGGGGGTAGTTAACTATGGCTACACCTTC
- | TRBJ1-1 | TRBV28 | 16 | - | CASSSASGTRGTEAFF | TGTGCCAGCAGTTCGGCGTCAGGGACGCGGGGCACTGAAGCTTTCTTT
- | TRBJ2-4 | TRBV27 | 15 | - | CASKRAALAKNIQYF | TGTGCCAGCAAGAGGGCCGCCCTAGCCAAAAACATTCAGTACTTC
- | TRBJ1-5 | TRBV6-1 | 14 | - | CASSEGGGNQPQHF | TGTGCCAGCAGTGAGGGGGGTGGCAATCAGCCCCAGCATTTT
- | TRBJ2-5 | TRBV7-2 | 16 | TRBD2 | CASSLAHTGGPETQYF | TGTGCCAGCAGCTTAGCCCACACGGGGGGGCCGGAGACCCAGTACTTC
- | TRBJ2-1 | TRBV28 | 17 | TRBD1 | CASSLSGRQGEGNEQFF | TGTGCCAGCAGTTTATCCGGGCGACAGGGGGAAGGCAATGAGCAGTTCTTC
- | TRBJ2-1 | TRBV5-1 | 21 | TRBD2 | CASSLPLSSGSSLSSYNEQFF | TGCGCCAGCAGCTTGCCACTCTCCAGCGGGAGTTCTCTTAGCTCCTACAATGAGCAGTTCTTC
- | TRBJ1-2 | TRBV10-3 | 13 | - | CAINSGDNYGYTF | TGTGCCATCAATTCGGGGGATAACTATGGCTACACCTTC
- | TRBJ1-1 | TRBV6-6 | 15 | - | CASSDRRVIGTEAFF | TGTGCCAGCAGTGACAGAAGGGTAATTGGCACTGAAGCTTTCTTT
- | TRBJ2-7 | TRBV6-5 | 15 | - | CASSYSQPSTYEQYF | TGTGCCAGCAGTTACAGTCAACCTTCTACCTACGAGCAGTACTTC
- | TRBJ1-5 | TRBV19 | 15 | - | CASSIGGGSNQPQHF | TGTGCCAGTAGTATAGGGGGGGGTAGCAATCAGCCCCAGCATTTT
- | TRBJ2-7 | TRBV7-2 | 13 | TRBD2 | CASKTGLAHEQYF | TGTGCCAGCAAAACGGGACTAGCTCACGAGCAGTACTTC